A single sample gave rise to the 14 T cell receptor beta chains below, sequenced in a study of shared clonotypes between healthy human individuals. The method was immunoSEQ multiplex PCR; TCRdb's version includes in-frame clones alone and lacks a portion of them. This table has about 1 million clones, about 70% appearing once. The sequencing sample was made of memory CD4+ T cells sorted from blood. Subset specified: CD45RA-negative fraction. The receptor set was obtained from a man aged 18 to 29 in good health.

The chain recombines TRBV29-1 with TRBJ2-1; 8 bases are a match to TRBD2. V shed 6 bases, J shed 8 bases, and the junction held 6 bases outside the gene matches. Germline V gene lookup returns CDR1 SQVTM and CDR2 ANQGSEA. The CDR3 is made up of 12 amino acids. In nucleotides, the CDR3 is TGCAGCGTCGGGACTAGGTTCGATGAGCAGTTCTTC. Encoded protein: CSVGTRFDEQFF.

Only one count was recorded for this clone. In DNA form, the CDR3 reads TGTGCCAGTAGTACCGGATCTGGGAACTATGGCTACACCTTC. Its translation: CASSTGSGNYGYTF. The chain carries TRBV19 and TRBJ1-2; D is ambiguous. The CDR3 runs 14 residues. Per germline, CDR1 LNHDA and CDR2 SQIVND (reference sequence). V lost 4 bases and J lost 2, with 11 bases in between. Drawing the rest from reference TRBV19 and TRBJ1-2, the complete variable domain is DGGITQSPKYLFRKEGQNVTLSCEQNLNHDAMYWYRQDPGQGLRLIYYSQIVNDFQKGDIAEGYSVSREKKESFPLTVTSAQKNPTAFYLCASSTGSGNYGYTFGSGTRLTVV.

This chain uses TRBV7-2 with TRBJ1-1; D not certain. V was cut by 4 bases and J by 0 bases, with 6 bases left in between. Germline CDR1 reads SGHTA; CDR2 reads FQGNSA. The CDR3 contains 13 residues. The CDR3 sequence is CASSSIMNTEAFF. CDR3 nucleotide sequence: TGTGCCAGCAGCTCTATTATGAACACTGAAGCTTTCTTT. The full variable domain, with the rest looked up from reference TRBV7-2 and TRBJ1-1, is GAGVSQSPSNKVTEKGKDVELRCDPISGHTALYWYRQSLGQGLEFLIYFQGNSAPDKSGLPSDRFSAERTGGSVSTLTIQRTQQEDSAVYLCASSSIMNTEAFFGQGTRLTVV.

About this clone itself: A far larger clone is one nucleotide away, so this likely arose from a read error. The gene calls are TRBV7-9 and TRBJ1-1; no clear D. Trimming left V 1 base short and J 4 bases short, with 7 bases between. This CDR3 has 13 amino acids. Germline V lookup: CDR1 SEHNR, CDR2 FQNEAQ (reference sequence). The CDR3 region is CASSLEQSTEAFF. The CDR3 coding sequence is TGTGCCAGCAGCTTAGAACAGAGCACTGAAGCTTTCTTT. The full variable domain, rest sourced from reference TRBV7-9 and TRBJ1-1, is DTGVSQNPRHKITKRGQNVTFRCDPISEHNRLYWYRQTLGQGPEFLTYFQNEAQLEKSRLLSDRFSAERPKGSFSTLEIQRTEQGDSAMYLCASSLEQSTEAFFGQGTRLTVV.

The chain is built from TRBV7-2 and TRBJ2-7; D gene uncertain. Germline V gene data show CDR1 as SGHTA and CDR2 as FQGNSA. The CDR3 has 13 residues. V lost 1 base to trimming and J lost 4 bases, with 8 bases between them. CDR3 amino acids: CASSLEGQYEQYF. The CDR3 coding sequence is TGTGCCAGCAGCTTAGAAGGCCAGTACGAGCAGTACTTC.

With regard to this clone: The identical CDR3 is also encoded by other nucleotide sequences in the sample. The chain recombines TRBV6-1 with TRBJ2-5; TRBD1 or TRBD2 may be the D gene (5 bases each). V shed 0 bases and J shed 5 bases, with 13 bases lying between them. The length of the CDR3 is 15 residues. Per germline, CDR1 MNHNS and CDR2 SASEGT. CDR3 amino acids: CASSEALRGWETQYF. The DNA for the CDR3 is TGTGCCAGCAGTGAAGCCCTGAGGGGTTGGGAGACCCAGTACTTC.

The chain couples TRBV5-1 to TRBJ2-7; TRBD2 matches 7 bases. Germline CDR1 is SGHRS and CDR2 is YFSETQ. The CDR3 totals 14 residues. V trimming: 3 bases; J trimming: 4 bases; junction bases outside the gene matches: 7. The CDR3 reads CASSYAGGSYEQYF. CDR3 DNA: TGCGCCAGCAGCTACGCCGGGGGGAGTTACGAGCAGTACTTC. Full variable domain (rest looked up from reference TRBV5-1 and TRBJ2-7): KAGVTQTPRYLIKTRGQQVTLSCSPISGHRSVSWYQQTPGQGLQFLFEYFSETQRNKGNFPGRFSGRQFSNSRSEMNVSTLELGDSALYLCASSYAGGSYEQYFGPGTRLTVT.

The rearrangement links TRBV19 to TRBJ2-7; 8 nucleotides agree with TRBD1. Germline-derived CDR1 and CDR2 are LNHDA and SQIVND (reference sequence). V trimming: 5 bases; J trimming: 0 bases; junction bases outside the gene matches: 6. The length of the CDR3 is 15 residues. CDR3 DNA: TGTGCCAGTAGTCCATGGACAGGGAACTCCTACGAGCAGTACTTC. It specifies CASSPWTGNSYEQYF.

The CDR3 DNA is TGTGCCAGCAGTTCCGGGGAGAGCTCCTATAATTCACCCCTCCACTTT. Translating gives CASSSGESSYNSPLHF. The chain employs TRBV7-8 and TRBJ1-6; no definite D call. Germline CDR1 SGHVS, CDR2 FQNEAQ. V shed 6 bases and J shed 0 bases, with 12 bases lying between them. This CDR3 has 16 amino acids.

CDR3: CARRLQGNYGYTF. The CDR3 nucleotides are TGTGCCAGAAGACTTCAGGGTAACTATGGCTACACCTTC. This rearrangement joins TRBV5-3 to TRBJ1-2; perhaps TRBD1 as D (5 bases). TRBV5-3 counts as an open reading frame of uncertain function. Trimming stripped 5 bases from V and 1 base from J, with 9 bases between. CDR3 length: 13 residues.

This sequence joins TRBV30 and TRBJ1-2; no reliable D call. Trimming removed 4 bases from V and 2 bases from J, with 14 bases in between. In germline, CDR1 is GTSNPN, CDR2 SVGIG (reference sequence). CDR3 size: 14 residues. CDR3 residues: CAWIRLRQNYGYTF. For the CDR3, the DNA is TGTGCCTGGATCCGACTGAGACAAAACTATGGCTACACCTTC. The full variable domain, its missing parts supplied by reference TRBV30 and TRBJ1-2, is SQTIHQWPATLVQPVGSPLSLECTVEGTSNPNLYWYRQAAGRGLQLLFYSVGIGQISSEVPQNLSASRPQDRQFILSSKKLLLSDSGFYLCAWIRLRQNYGYTFGSGTRLTVV.

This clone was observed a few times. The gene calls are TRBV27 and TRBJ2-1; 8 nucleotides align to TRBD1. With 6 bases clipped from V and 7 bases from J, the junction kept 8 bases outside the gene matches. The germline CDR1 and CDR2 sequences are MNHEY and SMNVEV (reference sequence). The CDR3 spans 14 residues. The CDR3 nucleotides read TGTGCCAGCAGCTCCCAGGGGGCGAATAATGAGCAGTTCTTC. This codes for CASSSQGANNEQFF.

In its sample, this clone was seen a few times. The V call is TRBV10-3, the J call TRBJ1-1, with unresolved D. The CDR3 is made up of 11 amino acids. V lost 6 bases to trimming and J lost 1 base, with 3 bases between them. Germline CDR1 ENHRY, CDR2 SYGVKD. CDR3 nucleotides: TGTGCCATCAGGACGAACACTGAAGCTTTCTTT. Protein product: CAIRTNTEAFF.

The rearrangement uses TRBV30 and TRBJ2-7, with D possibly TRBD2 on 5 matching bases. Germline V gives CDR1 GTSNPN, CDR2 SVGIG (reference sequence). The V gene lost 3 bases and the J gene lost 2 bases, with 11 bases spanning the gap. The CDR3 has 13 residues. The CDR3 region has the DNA TGTGCCTGGAGGGTCGGGAAGGCCTACGAGCAGTACTTC. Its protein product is CAWRVGKAYEQYF.